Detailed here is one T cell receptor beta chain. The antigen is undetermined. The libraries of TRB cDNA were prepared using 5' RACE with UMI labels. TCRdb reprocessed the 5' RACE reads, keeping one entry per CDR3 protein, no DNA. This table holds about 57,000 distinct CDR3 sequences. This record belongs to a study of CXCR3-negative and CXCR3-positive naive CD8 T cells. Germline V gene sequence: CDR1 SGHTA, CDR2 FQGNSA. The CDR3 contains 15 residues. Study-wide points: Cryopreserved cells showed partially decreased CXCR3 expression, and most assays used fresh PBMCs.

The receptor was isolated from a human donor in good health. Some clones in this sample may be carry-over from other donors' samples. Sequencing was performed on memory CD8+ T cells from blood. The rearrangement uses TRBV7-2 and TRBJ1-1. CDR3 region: CASSLSPLRDTEAFF.